Shown below are 18 T cell receptor beta chains from a single sample sequenced in a study of blood T cell repertoires in COVID-19. TCRdb keeps only in-frame clones here, not all; method: immunoSEQ multiplex PCR. Among roughly 100,000 clones, more than 80% were seen once, and the ten largest hold around 5%. Material for sequencing was peripheral blood. The receptors stem from a man older than 75 with COVID-19, enrolled during active disease.

This clone was picked up one time. J is TRBJ1-1 and V is TRBV4-3, with D perhaps TRBD1 (5 bases). This CDR3 has 14 amino acids. V lost 4 bases, J lost 5 bases, and 14 bases lay in between. CDR1 is LGHNA and CDR2 is YSLEER in the germline V gene. This chain's CDR3 is CASSPQGRGTEAFF. CDR3 in DNA: TGCGCCAGCAGCCCCCAGGGAAGGGGAACTGAAGCTTTCTTT.

Here the CDR3 reads CASSTRGGIDTQYF. DNA for the CDR3: TGTGCCAGTAGTACGCGGGGGGGCATCGATACGCAGTATTTT. The genes are TRBV19 and TRBJ2-3, with 9 bases lining up with TRBD2. Unmatched junction bases numbered 5, after V lost 4 bases and J lost 6 bases. Looked up from germline, CDR1 is LNHDA and CDR2 is SQIVND (reference sequence). This CDR3 has 14 amino acids. Full variable domain (missing parts from reference TRBV19 and TRBJ2-3): DGGITQSPKYLFRKEGQNVTLSCEQNLNHDAMYWYRQDPGQGLRLIYYSQIVNDFQKGDIAEGYSVSREKKESFPLTVTSAQKNPTAFYLCASSTRGGIDTQYFGPGTRLTVL.

This chain connects TRBV11-2 to TRBJ2-5; 15 bases align to TRBD2. Trimming at V came to 3 bases and at J to 4 bases, leaving 3 bases not matched to a gene. Per germline, CDR1 SGHAT and CDR2 FQNNGV. There are 16 residues in the CDR3. Here the CDR3 reads CASSFWTSGGGETQYF. The CDR3 coding sequence is TGTGCCAGCAGCTTCTGGACTAGCGGGGGGGGAGAGACCCAGTACTTC.

The chain recombines TRBV3-1 (or the pseudogene TRBV3-2) with TRBJ2-1; 7 bases match TRBD2. With 4 bases clipped from V and 8 bases from J, the junction kept 11 bases outside the gene matches. The germline CDR1 and CDR2 sequences are LGHDT and YNNKEL (reference sequence). The CDR3 totals 15 residues. CDR3 in DNA: TGTGCCAGCAGCCCTCTGGGACTACCGGTGGATGAGCAGTTCTTC. Protein product: CASSPLGLPVDEQFF.

The chain uses TRBV2 and TRBJ2-1; 10 bases agree with TRBD2. Germline V lookup: CDR1 SNHLY, CDR2 FYNNEI. After removal of 8 bases from V and 5 bases from J, the junction contained 6 bases not matched to a gene. CDR3 length equals 14 residues. The CDR3 loop reads CASQGTSEHNEQFF. The CDR3 DNA reads TGTGCCAGCCAGGGGACTAGCGAGCACAATGAGCAGTTCTTC.

This clone was counted between two and nine times. The DNA for the CDR3 is TGTGCCAGCAGCTCACTCTCCAACTATGGCTACACCTTC. Its protein is CASSSLSNYGYTF. This chain links TRBV7-2 with TRBJ1-2; D call uncertain. Germline V CDR1 and CDR2: SGHTA, FQGNSA. Trimming left V 4 bases short and J 2 bases short, with 8 bases between. The CDR3 has 13 amino acids.

This clone was picked up one time. V is TRBV10-1 and J is TRBJ1-3, with no clear D. The CDR3 covers 13 residues. CDR1 is WNHNN and CDR2 is SYGVQD in the germline V gene (reference sequence). The germline V and J ends were trimmed by 3 bases and 3 bases, with 6 bases remaining between them. CDR3 sequence reads: CASSESVGNTIYF. CDR3 coding DNA: TGCGCCAGCAGTGAATCAGTTGGAAACACCATATATTTT.

CDR3 amino acids: CASSYSTQGGQPQHF. Here the CDR3 DNA reads TGTGCCAGCAGTTACTCGACACAGGGTGGTCAGCCCCAGCATTTT. V and J are TRBV6-5 and TRBJ1-5; TRBD1 is a possible D gene (6 bases). Germline loops: CDR1 MNHEY, CDR2 SVGAGI. The V end lost 0 bases, the J end lost 6 bases, and 12 bases lay between the germline ends. The CDR3 is 15 amino acids.

V gene TRBV3-1 (or the pseudogene TRBV3-2) combines with J gene TRBJ2-7; 8 bases match TRBD1. CDR1 and CDR2 from the germline V gene are LGHDT and YNNKEL (reference sequence). The CDR3 spans 13 residues. V shed 0 bases and J 9 bases; nucleotides not matched to a gene: 4. The CDR3 spells CASSQEEGTGQYF. DNA of the CDR3: TGTGCCAGCAGCCAAGAAGAGGGGACAGGGCAGTACTTC.

This clone was detected once. The chain combines TRBV7-9 with TRBJ1-6; TRBD1 is a possible D gene (6 bases). V gave up 1 base and J gave up 9 bases, with 13 bases separating them. Germline values: CDR1 SEHNR, CDR2 FQNEAQ (reference sequence). This CDR3 region has 15 residues. CDR3 protein: CASSLGGQGFSPLHF. The CDR3 DNA reads TGTGCCAGCAGCTTAGGGGGCCAGGGGTTTTCACCCCTCCACTTT.

The genes are TRBV5-1 and TRBJ1-1; 7 bases are a match to TRBD1. The trim removed 4 bases at V and 0 bases at J, leaving 6 bases unmatched. The CDR3 totals 15 residues. Germline V gene sequence: CDR1 SGHRS, CDR2 YFSETQ. The CDR3 DNA reads TGCGCCAGCAGCCCCTCGGGACAGCTGAACACTGAAGCTTTCTTT. This gives the protein CASSPSGQLNTEAFF.

This chain connects TRBV5-6 to TRBJ2-3; 9 nucleotides match TRBD2. Looked up from germline, CDR1 is SGHDT and CDR2 is YYEEEE. V shed 0 bases, J shed 2 bases, and the junction held 4 bases outside the gene matches. The CDR3 loop spans 16 amino acids. The CDR3 here is CASSLASGTLTDTQYF. As DNA, the CDR3 is TGTGCCAGCAGCTTGGCTAGCGGGACTCTCACAGATACGCAGTATTTT.

The chain has TRBV28 and TRBJ1-2; weak D call: TRBD1 (6 bases). The germline V gene encodes CDR1 MDHEN and CDR2 SYDVKM. This CDR3 contains 14 residues. The V gene lost 2 bases and the J gene lost 4 bases, with 11 bases spanning the gap. CDR3 nucleotide sequence: TGTGCCAGCAGTTTAACCGGACAGCTCTATGGCTACACCTTC. Translated, it gives CASSLTGQLYGYTF.

This chain links TRBV15 with TRBJ1-2, with a weak D call TRBD1 (5 bases). The CDR3 spans 16 residues. The germline CDR1 and CDR2 sequences are LNHNV and YYDKDF (reference sequence). The V end lost 0 bases, the J end lost 4 bases, and 15 bases lay between the germline ends. The CDR3 DNA is TGTGCCACCAGCAGAGATAGGCAGGGAAAAATCTATGGCTACACCTTC. As protein: CATSRDRQGKIYGYTF.

The V call is TRBV3-1 (or the pseudogene TRBV3-2), the J call TRBJ1-1; TRBD1 matches 7 bases. The CDR3 runs to 15 residues. Germline trimming cut 4 bases from V and 4 bases from J; bases unmatched to any gene: 9. Germline CDR1 reads LGHDT; CDR2 reads YNNKEL (reference sequence). As DNA, the CDR3 is TGTGCCAGCAGCCCCCTTTGGCAGGGGGGCACTGAAGCTTTCTTT. Residues: CASSPLWQGGTEAFF.

The genes are TRBV18 and TRBJ2-7; 7 nucleotides agree with TRBD1. CDR3 length equals 15 residues. The germline CDR1 and CDR2 sequences are KGHSH and LQKENI. With V trimmed by 3 bases and J by 6 bases, 11 bases remained unmatched. CDR3 protein: CASSPNDRVVGEQYF. CDR3 DNA sequence: TGTGCCAGCTCACCTAATGACAGGGTGGTGGGCGAGCAGTACTTC.

The chain has TRBV15 and TRBJ2-3; 14 bases agree with TRBD2. Trimming at V came to 6 bases and at J to 6 bases, leaving 11 bases not matched to a gene. The germline V gene has CDR1 LNHNV and CDR2 YYDKDF (reference sequence). The CDR3 totals 17 residues. This CDR3 reads CATRDGLAGGSRDTQYF. CDR3 sequence (DNA): TGTGCCACCAGGGACGGACTAGCGGGGGGTAGCAGGGATACGCAGTATTTT.

The genes are TRBV11-3 and TRBJ2-2, with a possible D match to TRBD2 (7 bases). V dropped 5 bases and J dropped 8 bases, with 18 bases sitting between them. This CDR3 contains 15 residues. CDR1 is SGHNT and CDR2 is YENEEA in the germline V gene. The CDR3 nucleotides are TGTGCCAGCAGCCTCGCGGGGGCGCCACTTGGGGAGCTGTTTTTT. This translates into CASSLAGAPLGELFF.